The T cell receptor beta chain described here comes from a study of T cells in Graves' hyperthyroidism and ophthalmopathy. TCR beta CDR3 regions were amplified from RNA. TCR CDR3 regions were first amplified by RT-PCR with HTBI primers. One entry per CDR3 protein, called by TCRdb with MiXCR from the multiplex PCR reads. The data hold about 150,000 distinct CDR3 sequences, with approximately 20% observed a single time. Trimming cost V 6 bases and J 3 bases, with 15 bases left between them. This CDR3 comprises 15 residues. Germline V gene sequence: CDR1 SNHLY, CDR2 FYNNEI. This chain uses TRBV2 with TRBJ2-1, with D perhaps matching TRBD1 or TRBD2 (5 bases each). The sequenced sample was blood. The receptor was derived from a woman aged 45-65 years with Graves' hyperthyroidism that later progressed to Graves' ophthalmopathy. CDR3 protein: CASSEGIQDYNEQFF. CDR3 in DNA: TGTGCCAGCAGCGAGGGGATCCAAGACTACAATGAGCAGTTCTTC.